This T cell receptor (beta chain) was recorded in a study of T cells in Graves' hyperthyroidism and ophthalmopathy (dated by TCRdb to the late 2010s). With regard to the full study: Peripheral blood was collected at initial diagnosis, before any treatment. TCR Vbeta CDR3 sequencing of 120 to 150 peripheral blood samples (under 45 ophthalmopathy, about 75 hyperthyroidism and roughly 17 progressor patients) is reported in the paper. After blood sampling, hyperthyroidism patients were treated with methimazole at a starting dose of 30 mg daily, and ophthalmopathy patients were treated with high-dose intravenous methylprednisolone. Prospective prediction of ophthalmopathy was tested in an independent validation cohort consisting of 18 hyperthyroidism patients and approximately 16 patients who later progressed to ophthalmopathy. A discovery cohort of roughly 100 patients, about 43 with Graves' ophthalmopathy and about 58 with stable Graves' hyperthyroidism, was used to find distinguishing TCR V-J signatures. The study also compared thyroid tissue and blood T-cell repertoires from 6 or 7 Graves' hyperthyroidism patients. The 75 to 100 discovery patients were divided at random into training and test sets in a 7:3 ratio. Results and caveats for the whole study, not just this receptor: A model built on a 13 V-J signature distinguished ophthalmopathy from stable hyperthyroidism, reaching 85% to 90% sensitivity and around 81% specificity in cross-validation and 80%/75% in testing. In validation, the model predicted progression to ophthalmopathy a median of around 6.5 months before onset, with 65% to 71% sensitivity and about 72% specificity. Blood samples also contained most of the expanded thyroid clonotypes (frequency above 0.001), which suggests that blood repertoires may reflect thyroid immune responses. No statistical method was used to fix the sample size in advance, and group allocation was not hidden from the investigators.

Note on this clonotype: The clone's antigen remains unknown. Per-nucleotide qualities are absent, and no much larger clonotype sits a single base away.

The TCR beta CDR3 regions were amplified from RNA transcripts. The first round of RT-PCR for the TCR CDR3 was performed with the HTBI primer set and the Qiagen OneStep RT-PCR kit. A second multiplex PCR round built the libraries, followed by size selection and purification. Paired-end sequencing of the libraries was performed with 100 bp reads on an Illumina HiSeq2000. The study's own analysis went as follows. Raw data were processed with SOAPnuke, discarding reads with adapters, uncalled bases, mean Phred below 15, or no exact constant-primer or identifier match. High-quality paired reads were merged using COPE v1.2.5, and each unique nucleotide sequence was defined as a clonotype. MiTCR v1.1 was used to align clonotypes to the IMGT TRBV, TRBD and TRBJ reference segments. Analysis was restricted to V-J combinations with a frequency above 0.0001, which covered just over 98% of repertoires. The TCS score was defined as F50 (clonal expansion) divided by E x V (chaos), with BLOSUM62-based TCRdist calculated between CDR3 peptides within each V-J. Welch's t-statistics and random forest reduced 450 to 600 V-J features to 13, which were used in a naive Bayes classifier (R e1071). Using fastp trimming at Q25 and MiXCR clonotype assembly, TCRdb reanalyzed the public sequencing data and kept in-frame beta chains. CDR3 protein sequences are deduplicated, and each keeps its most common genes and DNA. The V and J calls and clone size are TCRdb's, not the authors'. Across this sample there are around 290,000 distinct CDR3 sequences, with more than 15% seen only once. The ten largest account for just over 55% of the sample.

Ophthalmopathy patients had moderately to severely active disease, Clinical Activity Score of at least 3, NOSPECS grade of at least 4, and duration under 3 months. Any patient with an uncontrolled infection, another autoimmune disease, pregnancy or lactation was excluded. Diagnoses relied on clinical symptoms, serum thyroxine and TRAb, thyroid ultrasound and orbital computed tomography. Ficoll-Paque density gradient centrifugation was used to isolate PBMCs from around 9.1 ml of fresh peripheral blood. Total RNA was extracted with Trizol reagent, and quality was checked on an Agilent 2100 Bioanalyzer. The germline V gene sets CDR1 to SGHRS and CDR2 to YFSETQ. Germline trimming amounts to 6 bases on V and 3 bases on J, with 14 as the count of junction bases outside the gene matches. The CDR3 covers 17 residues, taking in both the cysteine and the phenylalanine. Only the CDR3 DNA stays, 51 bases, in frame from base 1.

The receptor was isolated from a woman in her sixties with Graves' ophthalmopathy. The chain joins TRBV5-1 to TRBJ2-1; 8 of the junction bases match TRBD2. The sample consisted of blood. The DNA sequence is TGCGCCAGCACCTTCCAAGGACTAGCAGGACTCTACAATGAGCAGTTCTTC. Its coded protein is CASTFQGLAGLYNEQFF.